Presented here are 10 T cell receptor beta chains from one specimen sequenced in a study of blood T cell repertoires in COVID-19. TCRdb's table, derived via immunoSEQ multiplex PCR, lists solely in-frame clones and lacks some. The sample has 300,000 to 350,000 clones, about nine tenths seen once; the top ten hold about 2.5%. The sample consisted of peripheral blood. The receptors were gathered from a young man with active or convalescent COVID-19.

The chain has TRBV7-9 and TRBJ1-6; 9 bases agree with TRBD1. CDR1 and CDR2 (germline): SEHNR, FQNEAQ (reference sequence). The CDR3 loop spans 13 amino acids. V lost 5 bases, J lost 7 bases, and 0 bases stayed unmatched. DNA of the CDR3: TGTGCCAGCAGCGGACAGGGGAATTCACCCCTCCACTTT. It codes for CASSGQGNSPLHF.

This clone was picked up one time. The genes are TRBV4-3 and TRBJ2-1; 10 bases match TRBD2. The germline gives CDR1 LGHNA, CDR2 YSLEER. This CDR3 contains 18 residues. The V segment lost 1 base and the J segment 4 bases; nucleotides outside the gene matches: 10. This CDR3 is CASSQGDISGGQYNEQFF. CDR3 DNA sequence: TGCGCCAGCAGCCAAGGGGACATTAGCGGGGGGCAATACAATGAGCAGTTCTTC.

The chain combines TRBV27 with TRBJ2-7, with D perhaps TRBD1 (6 bases). The CDR3 totals 13 residues. Germline V lookup: CDR1 MNHEY, CDR2 SMNVEV (reference sequence). Trimming took off 6 bases at V and 1 base at J, with 10 bases between the two ends. This CDR3 reads CASRPTGSYEQYF. In nucleotides, the CDR3 is TGTGCCAGCAGGCCAACAGGGTCCTACGAGCAGTACTTC.

V is TRBV27 and J is TRBJ2-3, with D tentatively TRBD2 (6 bases). This CDR3 contains 12 residues. The V gene lost 3 bases and the J gene lost 5 bases, with 6 bases spanning the gap. Germline V gene lookup returns CDR1 MNHEY and CDR2 SMNVEV (reference sequence). The CDR3: CASSLGGDTQYF. The CDR3 nucleotides read TGTGCCAGCAGTTTGGGGGGAGATACGCAGTATTTT.

The chain joins TRBV5-8 to TRBJ1-5; 8 bases are a match to TRBD1. The CDR3 totals 16 residues. Looked up from germline, CDR1 is SGHTS and CDR2 is YDEGEE. Trimming cost V 3 bases and J 4 bases; bases outside gene matches: 9. The CDR3 DNA sequence: TGTGCCAGCAGCTCGCGACAGGGGCAAGGTAATCAGCCCCAGCATTTT. This sequence encodes CASSSRQGQGNQPQHF.

This chain uses TRBV3-1 (or the pseudogene TRBV3-2) with TRBJ2-7; the D is unclear. The CDR3 extends over 14 amino acids. V was clipped by 1 base and J by 3 bases, with 10 bases between them. Germline V CDR1 and CDR2: LGHDT, YNNKEL (reference sequence). DNA of the CDR3: TGTGCCAGCAGCCAAGGCATCAGAAGCTACGAGCAGTACTTC. It codes for CASSQGIRSYEQYF.

V gene TRBV5-1 combines with J gene TRBJ2-3, with unresolved D. This CDR3 has 15 amino acids. Deletions cut 0 bases from V and 0 bases from J, with 8 bases between. Germline CDR1 is SGHRS and CDR2 is YFSETQ. The CDR3 is CASSLGGYSTDTQYF. In DNA, the CDR3 is TGCGCCAGCAGCTTGGGCGGATATAGCACAGATACGCAGTATTTT. Supplemented by reference TRBV5-1 and TRBJ2-3, the full variable domain reads KAGVTQTPRYLIKTRGQQVTLSCSPISGHRSVSWYQQTPGQGLQFLFEYFSETQRNKGNFPGRFSGRQFSNSRSEMNVSTLELGDSALYLCASSLGGYSTDTQYFGPGTRLTVL.

CDR3 sequence (DNA): TGCGCCAGCAGCTGGCAGGGAAAAGAGACCCAGTACTTC. Residues: CASSWQGKETQYF. The chain uses TRBV5-1 and TRBJ2-5; the D gene is possibly TRBD1 (5 bases). This CDR3 region has 13 residues. CDR1 SGHRS and CDR2 YFSETQ come from the germline V gene. V was cut by 3 bases and J by 3 bases, with 9 bases left in between. Drawing the rest from reference TRBV5-1 and TRBJ2-5, the complete variable domain is KAGVTQTPRYLIKTRGQQVTLSCSPISGHRSVSWYQQTPGQGLQFLFEYFSETQRNKGNFPGRFSGRQFSNSRSEMNVSTLELGDSALYLCASSWQGKETQYFGPGTRLLVL.

The gene calls are TRBV18 and TRBJ1-6; TRBD1 agrees at 7 bases. J gave up 8 bases and V 2 bases, and 3 bases lay outside the gene matches. CDR3 length equals 14 residues. CDR1 and CDR2 from the germline V gene are KGHSH and LQKENI. The CDR3 spells CASSPRTGHSPLHF. CDR3 nucleotides: TGTGCCAGCTCACCAAGGACAGGTCATTCACCCCTCCACTTT.

This clone was seen more than once but under ten times. This rearrangement joins TRBV15 to TRBJ1-2; D is unresolved. Per the germline V gene, CDR1 is LNHNV and CDR2 is YYDKDF (reference sequence). The ends were cut back, 3 bases at V and 4 bases at J, with 6 bases in the middle. This CDR3 comprises 12 residues. The chain's CDR3 is CATSSTVYGYTF. DNA of the CDR3: TGTGCCACCAGCAGCACAGTCTATGGCTACACCTTC.